Sequencing of this T cell receptor (beta chain) was carried out in a study of blood T cell repertoires in COVID-19. Whole-study context: In each case, the material was cDNA or gDNA derived from T cells, B-cell-depleted T cells, or PBMCs.

The CDR3 consists of 15 residues. V was clipped by 0 bases and J by 2 bases; unmatched bases: 0. CDR1 is ENHRY and CDR2 is SYGVKD in the germline V gene. Generated by immunoSEQ multiplex PCR, the TCRdb table keeps only in-frame clones and is missing some. Here the sample spans over 130,000 clones, approximately 80% being singletons. The receptor was derived from a man aged 45-60 years with acute or convalescent COVID-19. The sequenced material came from peripheral blood. V and J are TRBV10-3 and TRBJ1-3; 8 bases agree with TRBD1. CDR3 amino acids: CAISESTGAGNTIYF. The CDR3 nucleotides are TGTGCCATCAGTGAGTCGACAGGGGCTGGAAACACCATATATTTT.